This entry concerns a single T cell receptor beta chain. The antigen is unknown. The read terminates 3 residues ahead of where the CDR3 ends, so the germline J gene completes it. This CDR3 has 12 residues. Germline-derived CDR1 and CDR2 are SGHDT and YYEEEE. The V end lost 0 bases, the J end lost 5 bases, and 4 bases lay between the germline ends. Control and CVID samples contributed equal amounts of genomic DNA. Here immunoSEQ multiplex PCR was the method, and the copy in TCRdb shows in-frame clones only, minus some. The data list 30,000 to 40,000 clones, none observed once; 5.5% to 7% falls to the top ten. This entry is derived from a study of T cell clonality in common variable immunodeficiency. Findings of the study overall: Links between repertoire features and CVID complications were heterogeneity-limited. In common variable immunodeficiency, TCR beta chains reportedly carried fewer deletions and N-nucleotide insertions.

CVID meant reduced serum IgG, IgA and/or IgM plus specific antibody deficiency. Both groups were predominantly of Caucasian heritage. V usage is TRBV5-6 and J usage is TRBJ2-3; D is undetermined. The receptor was isolated from a human donor with common variable immunodeficiency. The sequencing sample was made of peripheral blood mononuclear cells. CDR3 protein: CASSLAGDTQYF. The DNA read from the CDR3 is TGTGCCAGCAGCTTGGCAGGAGATACG.